This T cell receptor beta chain was recorded in a study of cytomegalovirus exposure and HLA in healthy donors. Study background: An analysis done earlier identified more than 90 million unique TCR beta sequences from approximately 170 million T cells. Early released data comprised tens of millions of unique TCRs from HLA-typed donors.

As for this clone: The antigen remains undetermined.

Study-wide points: Later analysis associated a missense DCLRE1C variant with TCR beta V- and J-gene trimming. Sequencing depth across donors, presence/absence analyses assumed, was roughly uniform.

V lost 5 bases and J 5 bases, leaving 19 bases between the germline ends. The CDR3 contains 15 residues. Germline V gives CDR1 MDHEN, CDR2 SYDVKM. PCR primers comprised 60 Vbeta and 13 Jbeta primers. Generated by immunoSEQ multiplex PCR, the TCRdb table keeps only in-frame clones and is missing some. The repertoire consists of 130,000 or so clones, with about 70% occurring once and the leading ten covering roughly 7.3%. The origin of this receptor is a male donor in good health and CMV-seronegative. The sequenced sample consisted of PBMCs. The genes are TRBV28 and TRBJ2-7; D is possibly TRBD2 (6 bases). CDR3 amino acids: CASSPPGLARDEQYF. The DNA of the CDR3 is TGTGCCAGCAGTCCCCCGGGACTCGCCAGGGACGAGCAGTACTTC.